The TCR beta chain under discussion was sequenced for a study of beta chain features in type 1 diabetes. Whole-study context: Investigators examined some 100 million sorted cells across all samples. Findings and limits, study-wide: The study found that naive, central memory and Treg TCRB repertoires appeared more similar in patients than in healthy donors. There was a moderate but significant shortening of TCRB CDR3s in all four CD4+ subsets of Type 1 diabetes patients.

Investigators reverse transcribed all isolated RNA, so they sequenced expressed TCRB transcripts. Sequencing was performed with immunoSEQ multiplex PCR; in TCRdb, only in-frame clones are kept and a portion is missing. The top ten clones hold 0.025% to 0.035% of a sample with more than 250,000 clones, about a fifth of them seen once. The CDR3 runs 15 residues. Germline assignment: CDR1 SGHTA and CDR2 FQGTGA. Trimming cost V 5 bases and J 9 bases, with 17 bases left between them. This clone was detected a few times. Its specificity is not known. The single heparinised draw taken from each donor contained roughly 100 mL of blood on average. Cells sorted by CD45RO/CCR7/CD25/CD127/CD95/CD27 comprised CD4+ naive, central memory, regulatory and stem cell-like memory cells.

The sample taken for sequencing was naive CD4+ T cells from blood. The source of this sequence is a woman aged 40 to 50 with type 1 diabetes. This chain uses TRBV7-3 with TRBJ1-6, with D possibly being TRBD1 (5 bases). CDR3 sequence reads: CASSRNGGFSSPLHF. DNA for the CDR3: TGTGCCAGCAGCCGGAATGGGGGGTTTAGTTCACCCCTCCACTTT.